The clone carrying this T cell receptor (beta chain) came up many times. Its target is unknown. V dropped 3 bases and J dropped 8; count of bases not matched to a gene: 6. The germline CDR1 and CDR2 sequences are LGHDT and YNNKEL (reference sequence). The CDR3 runs 16 residues. This specimen belongs to a study of regulatory T cells in long-lasting Graves disease. General study results and limits: Newly diagnosed disease favored TRBV20-1 and TRBJ2-1 over persistent disease.

Indicated time point: newly diagnosed GD, antithyroid drugs for less than 3 months. The TCR library was made from RNA extracted from PBMCs. Relying on iRepertoire HTBI primers and Arm-PCR of CDR3 regions, the team built TCR beta libraries. TCRdb re-derived calls from the multiplex PCR reads in MiXCR, one entry per CDR3 protein. The repertoire consists of 250,000 to 300,000 distinct CDR3 sequences, with about 17% occurring once and the leading ten covering 12% to 15%. This same sample was also taken into another study, of T cells in Graves' hyperthyroidism and ophthalmopathy.

This receptor was identified in a woman younger than 45 with Graves disease. The chain is built from TRBV3-1 and TRBJ2-1, with 14 bases identical to TRBD2. The sample in question was peripheral blood mononuclear cells (PBMCs), obtained at new diagnosis, from a patient treated with antithyroid drugs. CDR3 region: CASSHLTSGGAYEQFF. In DNA, the CDR3 is TGTGCCAGCAGCCACCTGACTAGCGGGGGGGCCTATGAGCAGTTCTTC.